One sample yielded the 28 T cell receptor beta chains listed below, sequenced in a study of blood T cell repertoires in COVID-19. The table came from immunoSEQ multiplex PCR; TCRdb's copy has only in-frame clones and leaves some out. Found here are 180,000 or so clones, around 83% of them singletons; the top ten hold almost 1%. Material: peripheral blood. The source is a man aged 18 to 29 with acute or convalescent COVID-19.

V is TRBV30 and J is TRBJ1-2; tentatively, D is TRBD1 (5 bases). Germline V gives CDR1 GTSNPN, CDR2 SVGIG (reference sequence). V lost 1 base and J lost 10, with 16 bases in between. The CDR3 is 13 amino acids. As DNA, the CDR3 is TGTGCCTGGAGTGCGGGCGGGGGTCTTGTCTACACCTTC. It yields the protein CAWSAGGGLVYTF.

This clone has only a few counts. J is TRBJ2-1 and V is TRBV10-1; 7 nucleotides match TRBD2. The V gene's germline CDR1 is WNHNN and CDR2 SYGVQD (reference sequence). The CDR3 length is 16 residues. With 0 bases clipped from V and 6 bases from J, the junction kept 8 bases outside the gene matches. The CDR3 DNA reads TGCGCCAGCAGTGAGTCTTTTGTTAGCGGGTCCAATGAGCAGTTCTTC. It specifies CASSESFVSGSNEQFF.

J is TRBJ2-5 and V is TRBV15, with D perhaps TRBD1 (6 bases). V dropped 3 bases and J dropped 1 base, with 6 bases sitting between them. Looked up from germline, CDR1 is LNHNV and CDR2 is YYDKDF (reference sequence). This CDR3 is 13 amino acids long. The DNA of the CDR3 is TGTGCCACCAGCAGGGACAGCCAAGAGACCCAGTACTTC. This encodes CATSRDSQETQYF.

The chain recombines TRBV30 with TRBJ1-1; 9 bases align to TRBD1. Germline CDR1 reads GTSNPN; CDR2 reads SVGIG (reference sequence). The V segment lost 6 bases and the J segment 10 bases; nucleotides outside the gene matches: 12. The CDR3 runs 13 residues. CDR3 DNA: TGTGCCTGTACCGCGGACAGGGGCCGCGGAGCTTTCTTT. As protein: CACTADRGRGAFF.

The gene calls are TRBV2 and TRBJ2-1; 8 nucleotides line up with TRBD1. The CDR3 covers 16 residues. The germline V gene encodes CDR1 SNHLY and CDR2 FYNNEI. Losses at the gene ends were 1 base for V and 6 bases for J; bases not matched to a gene: 8. CDR3 in amino acids: CASSEGVGRGRNEQFF. Here the CDR3 DNA reads TGTGCCAGCAGTGAAGGGGTGGGCAGGGGGCGCAATGAGCAGTTCTTC.

The rearrangement joins TRBV7-2 to TRBJ2-7; 11 bases are shared with TRBD2. From germline, CDR1 is SGHTA and CDR2 FQGNSA. V lost 5 bases to trimming and J lost 2 bases; unmatched junction nucleotides: 5. The CDR3 loop spans 15 amino acids. The DNA for the CDR3 is TGTGCCAGCAGCCAGGGACTAGCGGAGACCTACGAGCAGTACTTC. Protein: CASSQGLAETYEQYF.

This chain joins TRBV30 and TRBJ2-1; 7 bases are a match to TRBD1. Trimming cost V 5 bases and J 3 bases; bases outside gene matches: 7. The germline V gene has CDR1 GTSNPN and CDR2 SVGIG (reference sequence). This CDR3 is built from 14 residues. The CDR3 loop is CAWVQGPNYNEQFF. CDR3 DNA: TGTGCCTGGGTACAGGGGCCAAACTACAATGAGCAGTTCTTC.

The chain is built from TRBV19 and TRBJ2-2; a possible D gene is TRBD2 (5 bases). Germline V CDR1 and CDR2: LNHDA, SQIVND (reference sequence). V shed 7 bases and J shed 4 bases, with 13 bases lying between them. The CDR3 has 14 amino acids. In DNA form, the CDR3 reads TGTGCCAGTACCCCCTGGGAGTCCACCGGGGAGCTGTTTTTT. Its protein product is CASTPWESTGELFF.

The chain couples TRBV29-1 to TRBJ2-2, with unresolved D. The V gene's germline CDR1 is SQVTM and CDR2 ANQGSEA. The V gene lost 4 bases and the J gene lost 7 bases, with 10 bases spanning the gap. The CDR3 contains 12 residues. The CDR3: CSVVNSYGELFF. CDR3 DNA: TGCAGCGTTGTAAATAGCTACGGGGAGCTGTTTTTT.

This chain joins TRBV6-2 or TRBV6-3 and TRBJ1-1; 7 bases map to TRBD1. V gave up 5 bases and J gave up 4 bases; unmatched junction bases: 10. CDR3 length: 15 amino acids. From germline, CDR1 is MNHEY and CDR2 SVGEGT. The CDR3 nucleotides are TGTGCCAGCAGTCCGACGACAGGGCTTAGCACTGAAGCTTTCTTT. This translates into CASSPTTGLSTEAFF.

This sequence joins TRBV29-1 and TRBJ1-6; no firm D call. The CDR3 loop spans 13 amino acids. Trimming pared 5 bases from V and 3 bases from J, leaving 8 bases between. Per germline, CDR1 SQVTM and CDR2 ANQGSEA. The CDR3: CSVRPSYNSPLHF. The CDR3 region has the DNA TGCAGCGTTCGTCCGAGCTATAATTCACCCCTCCACTTT.

The chain employs TRBV25-1 and TRBJ1-5; the D gene is possibly TRBD1 (5 bases). This CDR3 has 14 amino acids. Germline V lookup: CDR1 MGHDK, CDR2 SYGVNS. Trimming took 0 bases from V and 8 from J, leaving 11 bases between them. CDR3 sequence reads: CASSEYGPGEPQHF. The CDR3 DNA follows: TGTGCCAGCAGTGAATATGGACCGGGGGAGCCCCAGCATTTT.

This clone was picked up one time. The V call is TRBV24-1, the J call TRBJ2-3, with TRBD1 as a possible D gene (6 bases). The CDR3 runs to 17 residues. Per germline, CDR1 KGHDR and CDR2 SFDVKD. Trimming removed 3 bases from V and 3 bases from J, with 18 bases in between. The CDR3 loop reads CATSDPSWGQGTDTQYF. As DNA, the CDR3 is TGTGCCACCAGTGATCCATCGTGGGGGCAGGGGACAGATACGCAGTATTTT.

This rearrangement joins TRBV18 to TRBJ2-6; unclear D gene. The CDR3 is 15 amino acids. Trimming shortened V by 3 bases and J by 2 bases, and 8 bases separated the two germline ends. Germline V lookup: CDR1 KGHSH, CDR2 LQKENI. The CDR3 reads CASSPESAGANVLTF. The CDR3 nucleotides read TGTGCCAGCTCACCTGAAAGCGCTGGGGCCAACGTCCTGACTTTC.

The chain carries TRBV6-5 and TRBJ1-2, with a possible D match to TRBD1 (6 bases). Trimming removed 6 bases from V and 8 bases from J, with 10 bases in between. This CDR3 comprises 11 residues. CDR1 is MNHEY and CDR2 is SVGAGI in the germline V gene. The CDR3 reads CASSNRVGYTF. CDR3 DNA sequence: TGTGCCAGCAGCAACAGGGTGGGCTACACCTTC.

The gene calls are TRBV5-1 and TRBJ2-2; weak D call: TRBD2 (6 bases). CDR3 length equals 16 residues. The germline V gene encodes CDR1 SGHRS and CDR2 YFSETQ. V dropped 0 bases and J dropped 5 bases, with 14 bases sitting between them. The chain's CDR3 is CASSLEFSRETGELFF. Here the CDR3 DNA reads TGCGCCAGCAGCTTGGAATTCTCTCGGGAGACCGGGGAGCTGTTTTTT.

This clone was observed once. The rearrangement links TRBV9 to TRBJ2-3; 9 nucleotides line up with TRBD1. Trimming removed 1 base from V and 2 bases from J; junction bases left unmatched: 5. CDR3 length: 16 residues. From germline, CDR1 is SGDLS and CDR2 YYNGEE. In DNA form, the CDR3 reads TGTGCCAGCAGCGTATGGGGGACAGGGTCCACAGATACGCAGTATTTT. This translates into CASSVWGTGSTDTQYF.

The sample holds a few counts of this clone. The CDR3 DNA follows: TGTGCCTGGAGTGTACACAGGGGTGCCTACAATGAGCAGTTCTTC. It specifies CAWSVHRGAYNEQFF. This chain uses TRBV30 with TRBJ2-1; 7 bases map to TRBD1. V shed 0 bases, J shed 2 bases, and the junction held 4 bases outside the gene matches. CDR1 and CDR2 from the germline V gene are GTSNPN and SVGIG (reference sequence). This CDR3 has 15 residues.

This rearrangement joins TRBV15 to TRBJ1-5; possibly TRBD1 for D (5 bases). CDR3 length: 15 amino acids. CDR1 and CDR2 (germline): LNHNV, YYDKDF (reference sequence). The V end was cut by 0 bases, the J end by 7 bases, with 13 bases between. In DNA form, the CDR3 reads TGTGCCACCAGCAGAGATCAAAGGGGTAAGCAGCCCCAGCATTTT. Amino acid sequence: CATSRDQRGKQPQHF.

The rearrangement links TRBV7-2 to TRBJ1-5; no clear D. Looked up from germline, CDR1 is SGHTA and CDR2 is FQGNSA. Deletions cut 1 base from V and 6 bases from J, with 10 bases between. CDR3 length: 14 residues. The CDR3 is CASSLVRGGQPQHF. DNA of the CDR3: TGTGCCAGCAGCTTAGTCCGGGGTGGTCAGCCCCAGCATTTT.

This chain connects TRBV18 to TRBJ2-6, with 9 bases aligning to TRBD1. Losses at the gene ends were 1 base for V and 4 bases for J; bases not matched to a gene: 14. Germline CDR1 reads KGHSH; CDR2 reads LQKENI. This CDR3 contains 20 residues. CDR3 in amino acids: CASSPLGPRTGVSGANVLTF. The CDR3 DNA reads TGTGCCAGCTCACCACTTGGGCCCAGGACAGGGGTTTCCGGGGCCAACGTCCTGACTTTC.

CDR3: CASSPGTGGYEQYV. CDR3 bases: TGTGCCAGCAGCCCCGGGACAGGGGGGTACGAGCAGTACGTC. V usage is TRBV11-2 and J usage is TRBJ2-7, with 11 nucleotides matching TRBD1. Germline CDR1 is SGHAT and CDR2 is FQNNGV. Germline trimming cut 5 bases from V and 4 bases from J; bases unmatched to any gene: 4. This CDR3 has 14 amino acids.

This clone has only a few counts. The chain is built from TRBV7-3 and TRBJ2-6, with D possibly matching TRBD2 (5 bases). V was shortened by 0 bases and J by 0 bases, with 12 bases between the two germline ends. From germline, CDR1 is SGHTA and CDR2 FQGTGA. The CDR3 covers 18 residues. In DNA form, the CDR3 reads TGTGCCAGCAGCTTAACTTCGGGGATGCACTCTGGGGCCAACGTCCTGACTTTC. Its translation: CASSLTSGMHSGANVLTF.

The chain has TRBV6-1 and TRBJ1-5; 7 positions match TRBD1. This CDR3 has 16 amino acids. The junction had 9 bases not matched to a gene; V was cut back by 1 base and J by 6 bases. Germline V gene data show CDR1 as MNHNS and CDR2 as SASEGT. In DNA, the CDR3 is TGTGCCAGCAGTGAAGAAGACAGGGAATTCTCTCAGCCCCAGCATTTT. The encoded protein is CASSEEDREFSQPQHF.

J is TRBJ2-1 and V is TRBV5-1; 8 bases match TRBD2. The J segment lost 4 bases and the V segment lost 3 bases, leaving 9 bases of the junction unmatched. This CDR3 contains 16 residues. Per the germline V gene, CDR1 is SGHRS and CDR2 is YFSETQ. Written as DNA, the CDR3 is TGCGCCAGCAGCTCCCAAATAGCGGGGTCTTACAATGAGCAGTTCTTC. Protein: CASSSQIAGSYNEQFF.

The CDR3 loop reads CASSPPGQGPVADTQYF. As DNA, the CDR3 is TGTGCCAGCTCACCGCCGGGACAGGGGCCGGTTGCAGATACGCAGTATTTT. V and J are TRBV18 and TRBJ2-3, with TRBD1 matching 10 bases. V was pared by 3 bases and J by 4 bases, with 10 bases of the junction left unmatched. Germline-derived CDR1 and CDR2 are KGHSH and LQKENI. The CDR3 loop spans 17 amino acids.

The chain combines TRBV5-1 with TRBJ1-2; 12 positions match TRBD1. With V trimmed by 4 bases and J by 4 bases, 5 bases remained unmatched. The length of the CDR3 is 15 residues. Looked up from germline, CDR1 is SGHRS and CDR2 is YFSETQ. The CDR3 here is CASSQGTGGIYGYTF. The CDR3 DNA reads as TGCGCCAGCAGCCAGGGGACAGGGGGCATCTATGGCTACACCTTC. Looking up the rest from reference TRBV5-1 and TRBJ1-2 gives the full variable domain: KAGVTQTPRYLIKTRGQQVTLSCSPISGHRSVSWYQQTPGQGLQFLFEYFSETQRNKGNFPGRFSGRQFSNSRSEMNVSTLELGDSALYLCASSQGTGGIYGYTFGSGTRLTVV.

This sequence joins TRBV7-9 and TRBJ1-4, with D tentatively TRBD1 (5 bases). Deletions cut 5 bases from V and 7 bases from J, with 14 bases between. Germline CDR1 is SEHNR and CDR2 is FQNEAQ (reference sequence). The CDR3 runs 14 residues. The CDR3, as DNA: TGTGCCAGCAGCCACGACGGGGGTCGTGAAAAACTGTTTTTT. Amino acids: CASSHDGGREKLFF.